This T cell receptor (beta chain) appears in the sequencing data of a study of blood T cell repertoires in COVID-19. For the study at large: PBMCs, B-cell-depleted T cells, or T cells were the source of the cDNA or gDNA that made up the material.

In the study's own analysis: How many nucleated cells were present was estimated from reference gene primer amplification. Only in-frame clones appear in the TCRdb table, and some are missing; sequencing was by immunoSEQ multiplex PCR. The V and J calls and clone size are taken from that table; D and trimming were inferred from the DNA. The table includes 450,000 or so clones, roughly nine tenths detected once. It was during active infection that Seattle patients were enrolled and then longitudinally followed. CDR1 and CDR2 from the germline V gene are SGHNT and YYREEE (reference sequence). This CDR3 is 12 amino acids long. V was cut by 4 bases and J by 3 bases, with 7 bases left in between.

This sequence originates from a man aged 18 to 29 with COVID-19, enrolled during active disease. V usage is TRBV5-4 and J usage is TRBJ1-1; D is undetermined. The sequenced sample consisted of peripheral blood. The CDR3 reads CASSRQDTEAFF. The CDR3, as DNA: TGTGCCAGCAGCCGACAAGACACTGAAGCTTTCTTT.